The rows below give T cell receptor beta chains drawn from one sample of a study of shared clonotypes between healthy human individuals. TCRdb's copy holds only in-frame clones and misses some; the assay was immunoSEQ multiplex PCR. The table lists fewer than 1 million clones, 95% to 97% of them singletons. Sequencing was done on a sample of naive CD8+ T cells sorted from blood. The receptors stem from a man under 40 in good health. The CDR3 runs from the conserved cysteine through the conserved F or W. A D gene is named only where the DNA matches it firmly. Size is omitted from some rows. Given values are once, few, many or a class for expanded clones.

>TRBJ2-7|14|TRBV4-1|-|TRBD1
CASSSDRIPYEQYF
TGCGCCAGCAGCTCGGACAGGATACCCTACGAGCAGTACTTC
>TRBJ1-5|16|TRBV19|-|-
CASSMSAVWSNQPQHF
TGTGCCAGTAGTATGTCGGCGGTTTGGAGCAATCAGCCCCAGCATTTT
>TRBJ2-2|15|TRBV5-1|-|-
CASSLEEGNTGELFF
TGCGCCAGCAGCTTGGAGGAGGGAAACACCGGGGAGCTGTTTTTT
>TRBJ2-7|14|TRBV29-1|-|TRBD2
CSARRLAGDKEQYF
TGCAGCGCCCGACGGTTAGCGGGAGACAAGGAGCAGTACTTC
>TRBJ2-5|13|TRBV7-8|-|-
CASGSVSQETQYF
TGTGCCAGCGGGTCAGTTTCCCAAGAGACCCAGTACTTC
>TRBJ1-4|14|TRBV9|once|TRBD1
CASSPQGANEKLFF
TGTGCCAGCAGCCCACAGGGGGCGAACGAAAAACTGTTTTTT
>TRBJ2-7|15|TRBV27|-|-
CASGPPLTLGGEQYF
TGTGCCAGCGGCCCTCCTTTAACTTTGGGAGGAGAGCAGTACTTC
>TRBJ2-2|15|TRBV15|-|-
CATSRPFGNTGELFF
TGTGCCACCAGCAGGCCATTCGGGAACACCGGGGAGCTGTTTTTT
>TRBJ2-2|16|TRBV7-6|-|-
CASSLVVGWNTGELFF
TGTGCCAGCAGCTTAGTCGTAGGGTGGAACACCGGGGAGCTGTTTTTT
>TRBJ2-5|13|TRBV10-1|-|-
CASSESLTGTQYF
TGCGCCAGCAGTGAGTCTCTTACAGGGACCCAGTACTTC
>TRBJ2-2|17|TRBV9|-|TRBD2
CASSVGGLAGVTGELFF
TGTGCCAGCAGCGTAGGGGGTCTTGCGGGAGTCACCGGGGAGCTGTTTTTT
>TRBJ2-1|13|TRBV27|-|-
CASGVSAYNEQFF
TGTGCCAGCGGAGTTTCCGCCTACAATGAGCAGTTCTTC
>TRBJ2-2|15|TRBV29-1|-|TRBD1
CSVESGTGYTGELFF
TGCAGCGTAGAGTCCGGGACAGGGTACACCGGGGAGCTGTTTTTT
>TRBJ2-5|16|TRBV6-6|-|-
CASSYLARRFQETQYF
TGTGCCAGCAGTTACCTAGCGAGACGCTTCCAAGAGACCCAGTACTTC
>TRBJ2-1|18|TRBV2|-|TRBD2
CASSGGLAGVLGYNEQFF
TGTGCCAGCAGTGGCGGACTAGCGGGAGTCTTGGGTTACAATGAGCAGTTCTTC
>TRBJ2-5|16|TRBV9|-|-
CASSSRRRDGGETQYF
TGTGCCAGCAGCTCCCGTCGGCGGGATGGAGGAGAGACCCAGTACTTC
>TRBJ1-2|16|TRBV6-1|-|TRBD1
CASSEGRGRANYGYTF
TGTGCCAGCAGTGAAGGCAGGGGGCGAGCTAACTATGGCTACACCTTC
>TRBJ2-1|15|TRBV19|-|TRBD1
CASSNRDRVDNEQFF
TGTGCCAGTAGCAATCGGGACAGGGTAGACAATGAGCAGTTCTTC
>TRBJ2-1|12|TRBV30|-|-
CAWSFIRTEQFF
TGTGCCTGGAGTTTCATCCGCACTGAGCAGTTCTTC
>TRBJ1-2|14|TRBV10-3|-|-
CAITTGGSNYGYTF
TGTGCCATAACGACCGGGGGGTCAAACTATGGCTACACCTTC
>TRBJ2-1|19|TRBV7-6|-|TRBD2
CASSSAGGDGRAFYNEQFF
TGTGCCAGCAGCTCCGCGGGAGGGGACGGGAGGGCCTTCTACAATGAGCAGTTCTTC
>TRBJ2-2|16|TRBV7-2|-|TRBD1
CASSLAGQGWTGELFF
TGTGCCAGCAGCTTAGCCGGACAGGGGTGGACCGGGGAGCTGTTTTTT
>TRBJ1-1|17|TRBV13|-|TRBD1
CASSFGQVAVMNTEAFF
TGTGCCAGCAGCTTTGGACAGGTCGCCGTCATGAACACTGAAGCTTTCTTT
>TRBJ2-7|15|TRBV7-9|-|-
CASSARDRPSYEQYF
TGTGCCAGCAGCGCTAGGGACCGACCCTCCTACGAGCAGTACTTC
>TRBJ2-7|14|TRBV25-1|-|-
CASSSGAGEAEQYF
TGTGCCAGCAGTTCCGGGGCAGGGGAGGCCGAGCAGTACTTC
>TRBJ1-2|15|TRBV4-1|-|-
CASSQGPQIVLGYTF
TGCGCCAGCAGCCAAGGACCGCAAATTGTCTTAGGCTACACCTTC
>TRBJ2-6|14|TRBV29-1|-|-
CSVEEYTGANVLTF
TGCAGCGTTGAAGAGTACACTGGGGCCAACGTCCTGACTTTC
>TRBJ1-1|14|TRBV28|-|-
CAGRGTEGVAEAFF
TGTGCAGGAAGGGGGACCGAGGGTGTCGCTGAAGCTTTCTTT
>TRBJ2-3|16|TRBV27|-|TRBD2
CASSFLGLAKAHTQYF
TGTGCCAGCAGTTTTTTGGGACTAGCTAAGGCACATACGCAGTATTTT
>TRBJ2-6|15|TRBV9|-|-
CASSAPRVGANVLTF
TGTGCCAGCAGCGCCCCGCGGGTTGGGGCCAACGTCCTGACTTTC
>TRBJ2-2|15|TRBV29-1|-|TRBD2
CSVGVAGVGTGELFF
TGCAGCGTTGGGGTGGCGGGAGTCGGAACCGGGGAGCTGTTTTTT
>TRBJ1-1|14|TRBV4-1|-|TRBD1
CASSPPGQVTEAFF
TGCGCCAGCAGCCCACCGGGACAGGTCACTGAAGCTTTCTTT
>TRBJ1-3|16|TRBV9|-|-
CASSLPKGSSGNTIYF
TGTGCCAGCAGCCTACCCAAGGGGAGCTCTGGAAACACCATATATTTT
>TRBJ2-3|15|TRBV11-3|-|-
CSAANPAAVRDTQYF
TGTTCAGCAGCCAACCCAGCGGCGGTTAGGGATACGCAGTATTTT
>TRBJ2-1|14|TRBV7-9|-|-
CASSPPTNYNEQFF
TGTGCCAGCAGCCCCCCTACAAATTACAATGAGCAGTTCTTC
>TRBJ2-1|14|TRBV28|-|TRBD1
CASRRDRGVNEQFF
TGTGCCAGCAGAAGGGACAGGGGGGTTAATGAGCAGTTCTTC
>TRBJ2-1|15|TRBV6-1|-|-
CASTVDVSSYNEQFF
TGTGCCAGCACCGTGGATGTGAGCTCCTACAATGAGCAGTTCTTC
>TRBJ2-7|13|TRBV13|-|-
CASSSGFPYEQYF
TGTGCCAGCAGCTCCGGGTTCCCCTACGAGCAGTACTTC
>TRBJ2-2|13|TRBV6-5|-|-
CASSYRLTGELFF
TGTGCCAGCAGTTACAGACTAACCGGGGAGCTGTTTTTT
>TRBJ2-1|19|TRBV30|-|TRBD1
CAWRKPGQGPESSYNEQFF
TGTGCCTGGAGAAAACCGGGACAGGGGCCAGAAAGCTCCTACAATGAGCAGTTCTTC
>TRBJ2-1|13|TRBV27|once|-
CASSLSRGDEQFF
TGTGCCAGCAGTTTATCCCGGGGCGATGAGCAGTTCTTC
>TRBJ2-7|11|TRBV7-9|-|-
CASSLGPEQYF
TGTGCCAGCAGCTTAGGGCCTGAGCAGTACTTC
>TRBJ2-1|13|TRBV15|-|-
CATSRSANLEQFF
TGTGCCACCAGCAGAAGCGCGAATTTGGAGCAGTTCTTC
>TRBJ2-7|11|TRBV5-1|-|-
CASSAGYEQYF
TGCGCCAGCAGCGCTGGCTACGAGCAGTACTTC
>TRBJ1-2|14|TRBV4-3|-|-
CASSQVTWEDGYTF
TGCGCCAGCAGCCAAGTAACCTGGGAGGATGGCTACACCTTC
>TRBJ1-3|14|TRBV5-5|-|-
CASSLVNSGNTIYF
TGTGCCAGCAGCTTGGTCAACTCTGGAAACACCATATATTTT
>TRBJ2-7|14|TRBV27|-|TRBD2
CASSLGLAGYEQYF
TGTGCCAGCAGTTTAGGGCTAGCGGGATACGAGCAGTACTTC
>TRBJ1-1|13|TRBV5-4|once|-
CASRGGTGAEAFF
TGTGCCAGCAGGGGAGGTACTGGGGCTGAAGCTTTCTTT
>TRBJ1-3|14|TRBV19|-|-
CASEIGTSGNTIYF
TGTGCCAGTGAAATCGGAACTTCTGGAAACACCATATATTTT
>TRBJ2-5|14|TRBV9|once|-
CASSQGYPKETQYF
TGTGCCAGCAGCCAAGGATACCCCAAAGAGACCCAGTACTTC
>TRBJ2-1|16|TRBV11-2|once|-
CASSLVARESANEQFF
TGTGCCAGCAGCTTAGTGGCCAGGGAGTCGGCCAATGAGCAGTTCTTC
>TRBJ1-1|11|TRBV4-2|few|-
CASSLQGEAFF
TGTGCCAGCAGCCTTCAGGGAGAAGCTTTCTTT
>TRBJ1-3|15|TRBV29-1|once|TRBD1
CSVADRANSGNTIYF
TGCAGCGTCGCTGACAGGGCTAACTCTGGAAACACCATATATTTT
>TRBJ2-3|13|TRBV11-3|-|TRBD1
CASSDRETDTQYF
TGTGCCAGCAGCGACAGGGAAACAGATACGCAGTATTTT
>TRBJ2-2|16|TRBV4-3|-|-
CASSQDGGSNTGELFF
TGCGCCAGCAGCCAAGATGGGGGATCGAACACCGGGGAGCTGTTTTTT
>TRBJ1-1|17|TRBV27|-|-
CASSLGSGGSWDTEAFF
TGTGCCAGCAGTTTGGGATCGGGTGGGAGTTGGGACACTGAAGCTTTCTTT